This is a list of T cell receptor beta chains from one sample in a study of T cell responses to AZD1222 COVID-19 vaccine. The assay was immunoSEQ multiplex PCR, and TCRdb's table has in-frame clones only and misses some. The sample has fewer than 180,000 clones; 92% are singletons. Sequenced material: peripheral blood, taken 28 days after the second AZD1222 dose. Receptors were obtained from an adult who received the AZD1222 COVID-19 vaccine. The CDR3 runs from the conserved cysteine through the conserved F or W. A D gene is named only where the DNA matches it firmly. Expanded clones are given a class, and other clones once, few, many or no size at all.

.	TRBV6-5	TRBJ2-1	TRBD2	CASRPAGGPNNEQFF	TGTGCCAGCAGGCCAGCGGGAGGGCCAAACAATGAGCAGTTCTTC
.	TRBV5-1	TRBJ1-2	.	CASSLGLLGVNYGYTF	TGCGCCAGCAGCCTAGGGCTTCTTGGGGTAAACTATGGCTACACCTTC
.	TRBV2	TRBJ1-5	TRBD1	CASSRDRGREQPQHF	TGTGCCAGCAGCCGGGACAGGGGAAGGGAACAGCCCCAGCATTTT
.	TRBV4-3	TRBJ2-7	TRBD2	CASSQLAGEGYEQYF	TGCGCCAGCAGCCAATTAGCGGGAGAGGGCTACGAGCAGTACTTC
.	TRBV6-5	TRBJ2-3	.	CASSYRTSTDTQYF	TGTGCCAGCAGTTACCGCACTAGCACAGATACGCAGTATTTT
.	TRBV28	TRBJ2-6	.	CASNSRLFGANVLTF	TGTGCCAGCAATTCCCGGTTGTTTGGGGCCAACGTCCTGACTTTC
.	TRBV7-2	TRBJ2-7	.	CASSLGPEQYF	TGTGCCAGCAGCTTAGGTCCCGAGCAGTACTTC
.	TRBV5-1	TRBJ2-2	.	CASSFQQGRRELFF	TGCGCCAGCAGCTTCCAACAGGGGAGGAGGGAGCTGTTTTTT
.	TRBV30	TRBJ1-5	TRBD1	CAWDTGQGVEPQHF	TGTGCCTGGGATACGGGACAGGGGGTAGAGCCCCAGCATTTT
.	TRBV6-5	TRBJ2-3	.	CASTVQGTDTQYF	TGTGCCAGCACCGTCCAGGGGACAGATACGCAGTATTTT
.	TRBV3-1/TRBV3-2	TRBJ2-7	TRBD2	CASSQVAGSYEQYF	TGTGCCAGCAGCCAAGTAGCGGGATCCTACGAGCAGTACTTC
.	TRBV5-1	TRBJ1-5	.	CASSPGTTGNQPQHF	TGCGCCAGCAGCCCGGGGACTACGGGGAATCAGCCCCAGCATTTT
.	TRBV5-1	TRBJ2-1	TRBD1	CASSSGGAGQGVNEQFF	TGCGCCAGCAGCTCCGGGGGTGCCGGACAGGGGGTCAATGAGCAGTTCTTC
.	TRBV7-9	TRBJ1-2	.	CASSSLDQGSDGYTF	TGTGCCAGCAGCTCTTTGGATCAGGGGTCGGATGGCTACACCTTC
.	TRBV27	TRBJ1-6	TRBD1	CASSSTNRQGIPFKPYNSPLHF	TGTGCCAGCAGTTCAACTAACCGACAGGGTATACCCTTTAAGCCATATAATTCACCCCTCCACTTT
.	TRBV11-2	TRBJ2-7	.	CASSLDGSFRTGSSYEQYF	TGTGCCAGCAGCTTAGATGGGTCCTTCAGGACGGGGAGCTCCTACGAGCAGTACTTC
.	TRBV29-1	TRBJ2-7	.	CSVVPPGPIEQYF	TGCAGCGTTGTACCACCGGGACCAATCGAGCAGTACTTC
once	TRBV2	TRBJ2-1	TRBD1	CASSEEGQGATSYEQFF	TGTGCCAGCAGTGAAGAAGGACAGGGGGCGACAAGTTATGAGCAGTTCTTC
.	TRBV18	TRBJ2-5	TRBD1	CASQRDRQQETQYF	TGTGCCAGCCAGAGGGACAGACAACAAGAGACCCAGTACTTC
.	TRBV7-9	TRBJ2-2	TRBD2	CASGILAVNTGELFF	TGTGCCAGCGGCATACTAGCGGTGAACACCGGGGAGCTGTTTTTT
few	TRBV29-1	TRBJ2-7	.	CSVVVGSRTYEQYF	TGCAGCGTTGTTGTTGGCAGCCGGACCTACGAGCAGTACTTC
.	TRBV4-3	TRBJ1-4	.	CASSFHEGGGEKLFF	TGCGCCAGCAGCTTTCATGAGGGAGGGGGTGAAAAACTGTTTTTT
.	TRBV24-1	TRBJ2-1	.	CATSSYNEQFF	TGTGCCACCAGTTCTTACAATGAGCAGTTCTTC
.	TRBV5-1	TRBJ1-4	TRBD1	CASSPRQGWYATNEKLFF	TGCGCCAGCAGCCCGCGACAGGGTTGGTACGCAACTAATGAAAAACTGTTTTTT
.	TRBV6-5	TRBJ1-2	.	CASRHLGASNYGYTF	TGTGCCAGCAGGCACCTTGGTGCCTCTAACTATGGCTACACCTTC
.	TRBV28	TRBJ2-1	.	CASTRSHNEQFF	TGTGCCAGCACCCGCAGCCACAATGAGCAGTTCTTC
once	TRBV7-5	TRBJ2-7	.	CVRSLVRPRYSYEQYF	TGTGTCAGAAGCTTAGTGCGCCCGCGATACTCCTACGAGCAGTACTTC
.	TRBV3-1/TRBV3-2	TRBJ1-2	.	CASSPTGTFYGYTF	TGTGCCAGCAGCCCTACGGGCACCTTCTATGGCTACACCTTC
.	TRBV15	TRBJ1-6	TRBD1	CATSKGQASSPLHF	TGTGCCACCAGCAAGGGACAGGCAAGTTCACCCCTCCACTTT
few	TRBV9	TRBJ1-3	TRBD1	CASSERPGQGIGNTIYF	TGTGCCAGCAGCGAGCGCCCGGGACAGGGAATCGGAAACACCATATATTTT
once	TRBV30	TRBJ2-6	.	CAWKEGSGANVLTF	TGTGCCTGGAAGGAGGGCTCTGGGGCCAACGTCCTGACTTTC
.	TRBV7-9	TRBJ1-1	TRBD1	CASIKQGRTEAFF	TGTGCCAGCATCAAACAGGGGCGGACTGAAGCTTTCTTT
once	TRBV6-1	TRBJ1-3	.	CASSEALLYEWNTIYF	TGTGCCAGCAGTGAAGCGCTACTGTACGAATGGAACACCATATATTTT
.	TRBV11-2	TRBJ2-5	TRBD2	CASREDGGQETQYF	TGTGCCAGCAGGGAGGACGGGGGGCAAGAGACCCAGTACTTC
.	TRBV7-9	TRBJ2-2	TRBD2	CASSLPSTSGRNTGELFF	TGTGCCAGCAGCTTACCCTCGACTAGCGGGAGAAACACCGGGGAGCTGTTTTTT
.	TRBV19	TRBJ1-1	.	CASSIIPQGGTEAFF	TGTGCCAGTAGTATCATCCCCCAGGGAGGCACTGAAGCTTTCTTT
.	TRBV24-1	TRBJ2-2	.	CATSDLQANTGELFF	TGTGCCACCAGTGATTTGCAGGCCAACACCGGGGAGCTGTTTTTT
.	TRBV7-8	TRBJ1-6	TRBD1	CASSWGQGDNSPLHF	TGTGCCAGCAGCTGGGGACAGGGAGATAATTCACCCCTCCACTTT
.	TRBV29-1	TRBJ2-7	.	CSVEGQGLYEQYF	TGCAGCGTTGAAGGGCAGGGGCTCTACGAGCAGTACTTC
.	TRBV20-1	TRBJ1-1	.	CSASIPFGGSPEAFF	TGCAGTGCTAGTATCCCCTTTGGGGGGAGCCCTGAAGCTTTCTTT
.	TRBV11-2	TRBJ2-5	TRBD1	CASSWGQGGTQYF	TGTGCCAGCAGCTGGGGACAGGGAGGGACCCAGTACTTC
.	TRBV5-4	TRBJ1-2	.	CASSTAQEGIYGYTF	TGTGCCAGCAGCACGGCTCAAGAGGGGATCTATGGCTACACCTTC
.	TRBV2	TRBJ2-3	.	CASSEALSTDTQYF	TGTGCCAGCAGTGAGGCTTTAAGCACAGATACGCAGTATTTT
.	TRBV7-2	TRBJ2-1	TRBD2	CASSLGLAGGSSYNEQFF	TGTGCCAGCAGCTTAGGACTAGCGGGAGGGAGCTCCTACAATGAGCAGTTCTTC
.	TRBV7-3	TRBJ1-3	TRBD1	CASSPGQAGNTIYF	TGTGCCAGCAGTCCAGGACAGGCTGGAAACACCATATATTTT
.	TRBV7-8	TRBJ1-2	.	CASSLSQGDGYTF	TGTGCCAGCAGCTTAAGTCAGGGAGATGGCTACACCTTC
.	TRBV2	TRBJ1-2	TRBD1	CASSTRDREFSGYTF	TGTGCCAGCAGTACCCGGGACAGGGAATTCAGTGGCTACACCTTC
.	TRBV9	TRBJ2-5	TRBD2	CASSVGLAGGPPLQETQYF	TGTGCCAGCAGCGTAGGTCTAGCGGGAGGGCCTCCCCTACAAGAGACCCAGTACTTC
.	TRBV2	TRBJ2-1	.	CASSDGGPLYNEQFF	TGTGCCAGCAGTGATGGGGGTCCACTCTACAATGAGCAGTTCTTC
.	TRBV18	TRBJ2-1	.	CASSPSDLDNEQFF	TGTGCCAGCTCACCCTCGGACTTGGACAATGAGCAGTTCTTC
.	TRBV18	TRBJ2-7	.	CASSPATGSGTEQYF	TGTGCCAGCTCACCTGCGACGGGAAGTGGGACCGAGCAGTACTTC
.	TRBV24-1	TRBJ2-1	TRBD2	CATSESGTSGYNEQFF	TGTGCCACCAGTGAGTCCGGGACTAGCGGTTACAATGAGCAGTTCTTC
.	TRBV14	TRBJ1-6	TRBD1	CASSQLNRGSSPLHF	TGTGCCAGCAGCCAATTAAACAGGGGGTCCTCACCCCTCCACTTT
.	TRBV11-3	TRBJ2-7	.	CASSLVRSSYEQYF	TGTGCCAGCAGCTTAGTGCGCAGCTCCTACGAGCAGTACTTC